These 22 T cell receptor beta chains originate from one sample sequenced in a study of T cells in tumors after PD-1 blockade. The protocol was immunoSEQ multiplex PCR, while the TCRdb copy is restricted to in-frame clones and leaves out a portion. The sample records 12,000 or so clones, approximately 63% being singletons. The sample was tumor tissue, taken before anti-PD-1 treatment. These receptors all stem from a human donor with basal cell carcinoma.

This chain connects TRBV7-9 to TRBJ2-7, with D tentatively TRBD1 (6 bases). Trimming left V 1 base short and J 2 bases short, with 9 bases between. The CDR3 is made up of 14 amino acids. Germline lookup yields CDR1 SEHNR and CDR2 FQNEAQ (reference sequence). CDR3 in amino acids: CASSLGKGAYEQYF. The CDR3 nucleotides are TGTGCCAGCAGCTTAGGGAAGGGGGCCTACGAGCAGTACTTC.

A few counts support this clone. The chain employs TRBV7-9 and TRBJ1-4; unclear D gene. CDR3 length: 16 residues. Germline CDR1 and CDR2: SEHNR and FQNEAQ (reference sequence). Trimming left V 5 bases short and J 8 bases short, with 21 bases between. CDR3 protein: CASSHTSTGVSEKLFF. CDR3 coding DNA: TGTGCCAGCAGCCACACATCCACCGGGGTCTCAGAAAAACTGTTTTTT.

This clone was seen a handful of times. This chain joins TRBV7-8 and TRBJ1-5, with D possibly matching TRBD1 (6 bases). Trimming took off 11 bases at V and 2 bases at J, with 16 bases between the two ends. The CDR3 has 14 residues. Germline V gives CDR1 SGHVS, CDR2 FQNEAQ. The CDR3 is CASGDGGGNQPQHF. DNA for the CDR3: TGTGCCTCAGGGGACGGTGGTGGCAATCAGCCCCAGCATTTT.

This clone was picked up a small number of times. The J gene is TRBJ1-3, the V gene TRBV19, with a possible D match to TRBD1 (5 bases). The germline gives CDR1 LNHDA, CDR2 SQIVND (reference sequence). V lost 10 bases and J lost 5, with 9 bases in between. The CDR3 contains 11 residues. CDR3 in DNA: TGTGCCACTGACAGACGAAACACCATATATTTT. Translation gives CATDRRNTIYF.

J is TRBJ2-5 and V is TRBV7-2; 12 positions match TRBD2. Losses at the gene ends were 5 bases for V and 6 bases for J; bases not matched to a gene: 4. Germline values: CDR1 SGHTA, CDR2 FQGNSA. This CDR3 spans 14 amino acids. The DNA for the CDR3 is TGTGCCAGCAGCCCTAGCGGGAGGGGGAAGACCCAGTACTTC. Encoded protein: CASSPSGRGKTQYF.

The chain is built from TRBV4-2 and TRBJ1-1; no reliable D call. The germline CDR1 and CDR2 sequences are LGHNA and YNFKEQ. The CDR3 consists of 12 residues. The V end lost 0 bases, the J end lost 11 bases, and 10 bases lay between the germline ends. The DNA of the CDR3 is TGTGCCAGCAGCCAAGATGGTGCGGTGGCTTTCTTT. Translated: CASSQDGAVAFF.

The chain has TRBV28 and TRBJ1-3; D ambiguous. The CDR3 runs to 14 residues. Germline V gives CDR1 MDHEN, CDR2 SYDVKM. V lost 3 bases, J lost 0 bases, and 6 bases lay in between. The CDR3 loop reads CASSLRPSGNTIYF. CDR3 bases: TGTGCCAGCAGTTTGCGACCCTCTGGAAACACCATATATTTT.

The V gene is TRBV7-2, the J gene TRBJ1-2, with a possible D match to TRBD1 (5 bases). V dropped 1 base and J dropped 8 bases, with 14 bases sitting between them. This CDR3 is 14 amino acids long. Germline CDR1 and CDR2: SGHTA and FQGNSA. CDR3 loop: CASSLEGTASGYTF. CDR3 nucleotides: TGTGCCAGCAGCTTAGAGGGGACCGCAAGCGGCTACACCTTC.

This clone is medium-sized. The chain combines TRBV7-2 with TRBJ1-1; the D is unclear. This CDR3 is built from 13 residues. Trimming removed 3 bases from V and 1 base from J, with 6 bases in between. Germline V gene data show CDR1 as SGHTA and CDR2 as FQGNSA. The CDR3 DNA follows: TGTGCCAGCAGCTTCTCCGGGAACACTGAAGCTTTCTTT. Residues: CASSFSGNTEAFF.

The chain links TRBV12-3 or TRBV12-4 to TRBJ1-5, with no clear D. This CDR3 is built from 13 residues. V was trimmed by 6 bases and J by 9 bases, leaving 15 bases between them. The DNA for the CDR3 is TGTGCCAGCAGCCCCCAGGCCCCAGGGCCCCAGCATTTT. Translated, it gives CASSPQAPGPQHF.

CDR3 bases: TGTGCCAGCAGCTCGGGACAGTCGTCAACTAATGAAAAACTGTTTTTT. It encodes CASSSGQSSTNEKLFF. This chain joins TRBV2 and TRBJ1-4; 7 bases are shared with TRBD1. The CDR3 sequence is 16 residues long. V was clipped by 6 bases and J by 0 bases; unmatched bases: 7. Germline CDR1 reads SNHLY; CDR2 reads FYNNEI.

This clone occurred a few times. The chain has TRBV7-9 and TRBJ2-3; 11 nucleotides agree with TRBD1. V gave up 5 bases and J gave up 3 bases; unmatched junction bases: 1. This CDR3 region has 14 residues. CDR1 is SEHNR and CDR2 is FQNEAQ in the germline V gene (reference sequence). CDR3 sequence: CASSRDRGTDTQYF. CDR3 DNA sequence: TGTGCCAGCAGCCGGGACAGGGGGACAGATACGCAGTATTTT.

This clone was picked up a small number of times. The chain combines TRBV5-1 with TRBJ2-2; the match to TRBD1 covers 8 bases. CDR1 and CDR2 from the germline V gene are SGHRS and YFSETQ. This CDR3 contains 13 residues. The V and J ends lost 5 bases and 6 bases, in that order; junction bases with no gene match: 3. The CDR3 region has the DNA TGCGCCAGCAGGGGACAGGACGCCGGGGAGCTGTTTTTT. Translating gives CASRGQDAGELFF. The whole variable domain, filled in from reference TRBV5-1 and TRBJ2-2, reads KAGVTQTPRYLIKTRGQQVTLSCSPISGHRSVSWYQQTPGQGLQFLFEYFSETQRNKGNFPGRFSGRQFSNSRSEMNVSTLELGDSALYLCASRGQDAGELFFGEGSRLTVL.

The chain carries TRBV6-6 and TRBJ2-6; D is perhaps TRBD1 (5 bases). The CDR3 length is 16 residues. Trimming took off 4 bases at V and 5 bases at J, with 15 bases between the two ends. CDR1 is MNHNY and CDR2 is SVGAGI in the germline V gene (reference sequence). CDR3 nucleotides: TGTGCCAGCAGTTCCCAGGGCGAACACTGGGCCAACGTCCTGACTTTC. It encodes CASSSQGEHWANVLTF.

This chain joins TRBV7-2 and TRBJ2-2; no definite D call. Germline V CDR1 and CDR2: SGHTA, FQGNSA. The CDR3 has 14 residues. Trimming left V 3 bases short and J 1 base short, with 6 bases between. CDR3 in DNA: TGTGCCAGCAGCTTCGGAAGGAACACCGGGGAGCTGTTTTTT. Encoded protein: CASSFGRNTGELFF.

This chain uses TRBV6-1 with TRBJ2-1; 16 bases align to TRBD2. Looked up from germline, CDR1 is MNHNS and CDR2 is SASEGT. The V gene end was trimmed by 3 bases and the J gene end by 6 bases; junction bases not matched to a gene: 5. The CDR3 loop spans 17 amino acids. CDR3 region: CASSDGTSGRGRNEQFF. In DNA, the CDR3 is TGTGCCAGCAGTGATGGGACTAGCGGGAGGGGCCGCAATGAGCAGTTCTTC.

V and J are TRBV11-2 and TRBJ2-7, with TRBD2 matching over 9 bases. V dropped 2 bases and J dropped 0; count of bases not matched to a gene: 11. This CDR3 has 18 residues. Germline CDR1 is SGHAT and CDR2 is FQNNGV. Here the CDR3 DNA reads TGTGCCAGCAGCTTATATCGGTTAGCGGGAGATCTCTCCTACGAGCAGTACTTC. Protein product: CASSLYRLAGDLSYEQYF.

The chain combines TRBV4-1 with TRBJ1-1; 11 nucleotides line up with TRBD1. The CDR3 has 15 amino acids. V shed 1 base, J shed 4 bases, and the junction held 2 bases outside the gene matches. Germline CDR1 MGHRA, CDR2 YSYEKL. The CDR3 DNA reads TGCGCCAGCAGCCAAGGGGACAGGGGGGGCACTGAAGCTTTCTTT. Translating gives CASSQGDRGGTEAFF.

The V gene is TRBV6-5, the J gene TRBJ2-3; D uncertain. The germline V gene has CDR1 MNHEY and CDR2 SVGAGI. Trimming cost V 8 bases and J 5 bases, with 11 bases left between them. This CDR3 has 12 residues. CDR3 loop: CASAQGRDTQYF. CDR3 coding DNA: TGTGCCAGCGCTCAAGGAAGAGATACGCAGTATTTT.

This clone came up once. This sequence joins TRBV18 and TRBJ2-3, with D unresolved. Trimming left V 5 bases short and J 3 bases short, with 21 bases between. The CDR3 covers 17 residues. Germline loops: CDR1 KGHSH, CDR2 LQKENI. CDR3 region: CASSGSSGADGTDTQYF. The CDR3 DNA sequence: TGTGCCAGCTCAGGTTCGTCTGGTGCCGACGGTACAGATACGCAGTATTTT.

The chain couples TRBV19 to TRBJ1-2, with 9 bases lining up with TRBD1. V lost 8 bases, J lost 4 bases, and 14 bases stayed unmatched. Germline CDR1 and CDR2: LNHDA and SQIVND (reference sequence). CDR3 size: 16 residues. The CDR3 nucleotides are TGTGCCAGTGTCCAAGGGGGGACAGGGTTTCGCTATGGCTACACCTTC. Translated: CASVQGGTGFRYGYTF.

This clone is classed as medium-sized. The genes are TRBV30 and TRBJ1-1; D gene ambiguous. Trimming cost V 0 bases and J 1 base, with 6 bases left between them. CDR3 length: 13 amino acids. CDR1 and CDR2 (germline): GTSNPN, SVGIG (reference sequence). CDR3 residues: CAWSVTANTEAFF. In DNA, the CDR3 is TGTGCCTGGAGTGTTACAGCGAACACTGAAGCTTTCTTT.